The clone carrying this T cell receptor (beta chain) was seen only a few times. Its antigen remains unknown. The data belong to a study of cytotoxic CD8 clonotypes in ibrutinib-treated CLL. Overall study findings and caveats: T-cell clonality at baseline went above that of age-matched healthy donors and rose and fell with circulating CD8+ T-cell counts.

The CDR3 is 16 amino acids. Germline V gives CDR1 WNHNN, CDR2 SYGVQD (reference sequence). V lost 2 bases, J lost 5 bases, and 10 bases stayed unmatched. Only in-frame clones appear in the TCRdb table, and some are missing; sequencing was by immunoSEQ multiplex PCR. This table holds approximately 100,000 clones, approximately 77% found once. The receptor was isolated from a human donor with chronic lymphocytic leukemia. The J gene is TRBJ1-1, the V gene TRBV10-1; TRBD1 matches 8 bases. Here the sequenced sample was PBMCs, taken after 24 months of ibrutinib treatment. The CDR3 reads CASSEARGLPPTEAFF. For the CDR3, the DNA is TGCGCCAGCAGTGAGGCCAGGGGGCTTCCACCGACTGAAGCTTTCTTT.